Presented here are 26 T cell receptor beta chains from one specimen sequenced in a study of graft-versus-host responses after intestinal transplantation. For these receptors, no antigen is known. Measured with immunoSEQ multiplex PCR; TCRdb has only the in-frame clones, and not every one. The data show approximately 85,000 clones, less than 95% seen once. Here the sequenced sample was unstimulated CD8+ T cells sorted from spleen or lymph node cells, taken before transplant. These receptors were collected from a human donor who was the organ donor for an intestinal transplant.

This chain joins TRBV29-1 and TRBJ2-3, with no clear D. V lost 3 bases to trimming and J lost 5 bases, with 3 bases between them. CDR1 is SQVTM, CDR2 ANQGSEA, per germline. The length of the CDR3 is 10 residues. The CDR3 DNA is TGCAGCGTTGATCTAGATACGCAGTATTTT. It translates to CSVDLDTQYF.

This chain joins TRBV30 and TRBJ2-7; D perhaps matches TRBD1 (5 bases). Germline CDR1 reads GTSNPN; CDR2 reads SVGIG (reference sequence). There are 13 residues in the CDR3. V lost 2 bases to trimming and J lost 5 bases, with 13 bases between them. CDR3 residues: CAWSLGQGDEQYF. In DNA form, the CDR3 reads TGTGCCTGGAGTCTAGGACAAGGCGACGAGCAGTACTTC. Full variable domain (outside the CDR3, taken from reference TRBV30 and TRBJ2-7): SQTIHQWPATLVQPVGSPLSLECTVEGTSNPNLYWYRQAAGRGLQLLFYSVGIGQISSEVPQNLSASRPQDRQFILSSKKLLLSDSGFYLCAWSLGQGDEQYFGPGTRLTVT.

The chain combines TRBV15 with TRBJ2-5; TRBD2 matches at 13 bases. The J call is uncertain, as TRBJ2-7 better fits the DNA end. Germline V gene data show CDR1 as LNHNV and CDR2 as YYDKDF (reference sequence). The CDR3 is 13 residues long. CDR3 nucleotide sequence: TGTGCCACAGGGACTAGCGGGACCTACGAGCAGTACTTC. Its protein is CATGTSGTYEQYF.

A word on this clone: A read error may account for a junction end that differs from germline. The CDR3 DNA follows: TGTGCCAGCAGTTCACTAGCGGGGTACAGTGAGCAGTTCTTC. Its translation: CASSSLAGYSEQFF. J is TRBJ2-1 and V is TRBV25-1, with 10 positions matching TRBD2. Per germline, CDR1 MGHDK and CDR2 SYGVNS. This CDR3 is 14 amino acids long.

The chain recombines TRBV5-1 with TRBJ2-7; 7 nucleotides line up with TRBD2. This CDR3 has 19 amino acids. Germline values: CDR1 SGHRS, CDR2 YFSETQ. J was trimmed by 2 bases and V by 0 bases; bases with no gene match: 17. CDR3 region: CASSLGRAGNSGDPYEQYF. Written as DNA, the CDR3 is TGCGCCAGCAGCTTGGGGAGGGCAGGGAACAGCGGGGATCCCTACGAGCAGTACTTC.

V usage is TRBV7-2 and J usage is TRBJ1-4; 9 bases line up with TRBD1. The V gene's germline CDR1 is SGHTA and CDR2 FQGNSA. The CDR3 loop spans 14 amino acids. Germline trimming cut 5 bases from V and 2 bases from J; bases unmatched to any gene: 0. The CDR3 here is CASSGQGTNEKLFF. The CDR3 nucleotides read TGTGCCAGCAGCGGACAGGGGACTAATGAAAAACTGTTTTTT.

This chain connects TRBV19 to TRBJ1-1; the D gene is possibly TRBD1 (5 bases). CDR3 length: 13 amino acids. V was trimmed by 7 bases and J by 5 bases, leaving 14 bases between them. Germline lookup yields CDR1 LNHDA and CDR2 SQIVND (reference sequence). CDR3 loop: CASTSGGLTEAFF. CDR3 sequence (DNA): TGTGCCAGTACCTCGGGGGGGTTGACTGAAGCTTTCTTT.

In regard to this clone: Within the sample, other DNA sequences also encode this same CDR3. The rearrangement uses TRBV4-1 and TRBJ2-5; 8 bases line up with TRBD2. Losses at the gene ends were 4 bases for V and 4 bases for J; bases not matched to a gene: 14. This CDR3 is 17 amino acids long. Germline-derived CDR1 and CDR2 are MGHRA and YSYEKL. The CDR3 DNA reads TGCGCCAGCAGCCCCCTAGGAGCGGGGGCATCGATAGAGACCCAGTACTTC. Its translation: CASSPLGAGASIETQYF.

The CDR3 DNA reads as TGTGCCAGCAGTGAGACGGTTACCTACGAGCAGTACTTC. This codes for CASSETVTYEQYF. The rearrangement uses TRBV6-1 and TRBJ2-7, with D unresolved. CDR1 and CDR2 (germline): MNHNS, SASEGT. The V and J ends lost 3 bases and 2 bases respectively, with 8 bases between them. The CDR3 loop spans 13 amino acids.

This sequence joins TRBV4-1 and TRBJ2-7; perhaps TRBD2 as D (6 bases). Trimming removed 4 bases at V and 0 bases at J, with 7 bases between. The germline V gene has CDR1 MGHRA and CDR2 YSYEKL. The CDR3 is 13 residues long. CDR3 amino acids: CASSLGSSYEQYF. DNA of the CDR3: TGCGCCAGCAGCCTCGGGAGCTCCTACGAGCAGTACTTC.

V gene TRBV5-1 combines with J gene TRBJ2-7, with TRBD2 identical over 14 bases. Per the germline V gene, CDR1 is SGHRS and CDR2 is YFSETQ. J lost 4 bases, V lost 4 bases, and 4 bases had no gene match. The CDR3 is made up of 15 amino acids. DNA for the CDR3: TGCGCCAGCAGCCTGGGACTAGCGGGAGCTTACGAGCAGTACTTC. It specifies CASSLGLAGAYEQYF.

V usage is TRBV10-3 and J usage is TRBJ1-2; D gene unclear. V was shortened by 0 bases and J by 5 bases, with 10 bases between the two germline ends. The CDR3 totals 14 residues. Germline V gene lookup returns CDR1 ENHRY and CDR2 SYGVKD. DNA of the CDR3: TGTGCCATCAGTGAGTCGACTCTTGTATATGGCTACACCTTC. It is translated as CAISESTLVYGYTF.

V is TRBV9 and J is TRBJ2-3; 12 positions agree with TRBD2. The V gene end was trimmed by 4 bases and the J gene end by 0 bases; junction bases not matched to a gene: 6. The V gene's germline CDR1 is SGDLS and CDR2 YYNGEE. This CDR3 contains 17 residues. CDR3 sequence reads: CASSHGLAGSSTDTQYF. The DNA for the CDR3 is TGTGCCAGCAGCCATGGACTAGCGGGATCAAGCACAGATACGCAGTATTTT.

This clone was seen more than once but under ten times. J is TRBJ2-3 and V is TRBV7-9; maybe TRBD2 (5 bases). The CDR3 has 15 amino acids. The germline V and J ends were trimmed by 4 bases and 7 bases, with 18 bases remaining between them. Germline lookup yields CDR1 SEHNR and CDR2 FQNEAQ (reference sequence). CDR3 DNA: TGTGCCAGCAGCTCGGAGGTAGCGAATTGGTATACGCAGTATTTT. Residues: CASSSEVANWYTQYF. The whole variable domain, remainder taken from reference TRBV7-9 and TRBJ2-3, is DTGVSQNPRHKITKRGQNVTFRCDPISEHNRLYWYRQTLGQGPEFLTYFQNEAQLEKSRLLSDRFSAERPKGSFSTLEIQRTEQGDSAMYLCASSSEVANWYTQYFGPGTRLTVL.

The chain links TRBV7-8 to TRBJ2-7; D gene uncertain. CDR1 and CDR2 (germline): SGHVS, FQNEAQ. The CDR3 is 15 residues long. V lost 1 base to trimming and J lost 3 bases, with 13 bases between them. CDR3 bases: TGTGCCAGCAGCTTAGTAATCGGGCAGGTCTACGAGCAGTACTTC. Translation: CASSLVIGQVYEQYF.

The CDR3 DNA sequence: TGTGCCAGCAGAACCGGGACGTTGGGGGTAAACACTGAAGCTTTCTTT. This translates into CASRTGTLGVNTEAFF. The V gene is TRBV7-9, the J gene TRBJ1-1, with D perhaps TRBD1 (5 bases). In germline, CDR1 is SEHNR, CDR2 FQNEAQ (reference sequence). The CDR3 is 16 residues long. Trimming removed 6 bases from V and 2 bases from J, with 19 bases in between.

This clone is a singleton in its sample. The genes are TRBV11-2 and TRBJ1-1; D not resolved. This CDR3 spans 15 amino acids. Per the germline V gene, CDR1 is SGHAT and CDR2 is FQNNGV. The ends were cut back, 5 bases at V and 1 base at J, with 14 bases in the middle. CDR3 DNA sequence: TGTGCCAGCAGCCCCCCGGGAAGGGCGAACACTGAAGCTTTCTTT. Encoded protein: CASSPPGRANTEAFF.

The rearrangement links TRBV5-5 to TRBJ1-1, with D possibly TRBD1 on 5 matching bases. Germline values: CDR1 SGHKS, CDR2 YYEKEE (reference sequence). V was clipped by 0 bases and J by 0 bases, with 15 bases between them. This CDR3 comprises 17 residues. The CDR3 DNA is TGTGCCAGCAGCTTGGTCTTCAGGGATTACATGAACACTGAAGCTTTCTTT. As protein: CASSLVFRDYMNTEAFF.

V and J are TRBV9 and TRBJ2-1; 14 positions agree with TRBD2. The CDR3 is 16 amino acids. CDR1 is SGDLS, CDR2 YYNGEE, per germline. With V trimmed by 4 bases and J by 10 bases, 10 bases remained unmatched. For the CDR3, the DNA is TGTGCCAGCAGCCCGAGGACTAGCGGGGGGAATGAAGAGCAGTTCTTC. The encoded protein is CASSPRTSGGNEEQFF.

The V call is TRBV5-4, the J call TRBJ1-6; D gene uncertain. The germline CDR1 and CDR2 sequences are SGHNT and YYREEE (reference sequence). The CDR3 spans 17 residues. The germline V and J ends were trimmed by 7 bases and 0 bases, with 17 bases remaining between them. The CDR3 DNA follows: TGTGCCAGCGGCTCAGATCTGGGCAGCTCCTATAATTCACCCCTCCACTTT. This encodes CASGSDLGSSYNSPLHF. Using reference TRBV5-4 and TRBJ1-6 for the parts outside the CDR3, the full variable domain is ETGVTQSPTHLIKTRGQQVTLRCSSQSGHNTVSWYQQALGQGPQFIFQYYREEENGRGNFPPRFSGLQFPNYSSELNVNALELDDSALYLCASGSDLGSSYNSPLHFGNGTRLTVT.

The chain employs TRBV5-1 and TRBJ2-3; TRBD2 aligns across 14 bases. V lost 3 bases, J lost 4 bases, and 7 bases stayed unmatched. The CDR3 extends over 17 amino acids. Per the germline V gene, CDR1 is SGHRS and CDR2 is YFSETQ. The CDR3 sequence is CASSSGLAGGPPDTQYF. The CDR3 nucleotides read TGCGCCAGCAGCTCCGGACTAGCGGGGGGCCCCCCAGATACGCAGTATTTT.

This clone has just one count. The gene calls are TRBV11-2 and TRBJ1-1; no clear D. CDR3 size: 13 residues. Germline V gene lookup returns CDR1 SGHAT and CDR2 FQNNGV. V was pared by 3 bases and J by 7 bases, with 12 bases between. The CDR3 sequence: CASSLREGGEAFF. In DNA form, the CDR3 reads TGTGCCAGCAGCTTGCGGGAGGGCGGTGAAGCTTTCTTT.

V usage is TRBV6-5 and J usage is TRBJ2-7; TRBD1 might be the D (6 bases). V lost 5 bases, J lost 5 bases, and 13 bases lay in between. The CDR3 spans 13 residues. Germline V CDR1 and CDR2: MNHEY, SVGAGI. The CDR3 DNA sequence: TGTGCCAGCAGTGAACAGGGAATTGACGAGCAGTACTTC. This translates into CASSEQGIDEQYF.

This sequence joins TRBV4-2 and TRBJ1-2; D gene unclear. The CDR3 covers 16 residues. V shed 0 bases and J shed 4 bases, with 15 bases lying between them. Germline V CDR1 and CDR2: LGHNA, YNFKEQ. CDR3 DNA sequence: TGTGCCAGCAGCCAAGATTTCCTCGGCAGACCCTATGGCTACACCTTC. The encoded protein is CASSQDFLGRPYGYTF.

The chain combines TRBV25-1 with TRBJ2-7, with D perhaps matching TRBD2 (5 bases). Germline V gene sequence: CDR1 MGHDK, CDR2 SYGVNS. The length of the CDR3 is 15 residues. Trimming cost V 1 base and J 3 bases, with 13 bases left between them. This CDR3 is CASSESEGRDYEQYF. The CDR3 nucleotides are TGTGCCAGCAGTGAATCTGAGGGTCGGGACTACGAGCAGTACTTC.

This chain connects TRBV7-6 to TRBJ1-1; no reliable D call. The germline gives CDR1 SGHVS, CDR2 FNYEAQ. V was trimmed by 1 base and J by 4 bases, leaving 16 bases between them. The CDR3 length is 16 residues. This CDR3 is CASSLERDPPGTEAFF. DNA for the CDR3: TGTGCCAGCAGCTTAGAACGAGACCCCCCGGGCACTGAAGCTTTCTTT. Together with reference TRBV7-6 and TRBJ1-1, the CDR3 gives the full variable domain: GAGVSQSPRYKVTKRGQDVALRCDPISGHVSLYWYRQALGQGPEFLTYFNYEAQQDKSGLPNDRFSAERPEGSISTLTIQRTEQRDSAMYRCASSLERDPPGTEAFFGQGTRLTVV.